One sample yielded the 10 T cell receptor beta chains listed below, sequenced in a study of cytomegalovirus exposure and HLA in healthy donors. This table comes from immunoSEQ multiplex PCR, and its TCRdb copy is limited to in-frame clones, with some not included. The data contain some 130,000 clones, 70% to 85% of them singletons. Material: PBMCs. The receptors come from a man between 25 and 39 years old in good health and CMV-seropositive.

For the CDR3, the DNA is TGTGCCAGCAGCCTAATTAGGGGCGGTGAGCAGTTCTTC. This encodes CASSLIRGGEQFF. V gene TRBV5-6 combines with J gene TRBJ2-1; possibly TRBD1 for D (5 bases). V lost 4 bases and J 9 bases, leaving 14 bases between the germline ends. The length of the CDR3 is 13 residues. Germline V gives CDR1 SGHDT, CDR2 YYEEEE.

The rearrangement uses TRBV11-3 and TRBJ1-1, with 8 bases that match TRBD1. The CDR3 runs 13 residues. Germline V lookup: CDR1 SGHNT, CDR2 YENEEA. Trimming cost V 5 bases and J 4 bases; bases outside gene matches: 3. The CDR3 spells CASSAGGSTEAFF. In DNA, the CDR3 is TGTGCCAGCAGCGCAGGGGGCAGCACTGAAGCTTTCTTT.

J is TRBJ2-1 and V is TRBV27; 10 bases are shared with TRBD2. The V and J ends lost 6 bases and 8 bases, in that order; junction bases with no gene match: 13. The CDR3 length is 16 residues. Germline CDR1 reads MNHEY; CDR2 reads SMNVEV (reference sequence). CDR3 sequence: CASRFLSGGARDEQFF. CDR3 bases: TGTGCCAGCAGGTTCTTAAGCGGGGGGGCCAGGGATGAGCAGTTCTTC.

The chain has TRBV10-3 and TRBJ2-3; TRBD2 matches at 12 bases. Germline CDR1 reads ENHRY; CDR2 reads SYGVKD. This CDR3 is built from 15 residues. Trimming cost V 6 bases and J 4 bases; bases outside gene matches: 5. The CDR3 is CAISETSGSSDTQYF. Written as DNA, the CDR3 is TGTGCCATCAGCGAGACTAGCGGGAGCTCAGATACGCAGTATTTT.

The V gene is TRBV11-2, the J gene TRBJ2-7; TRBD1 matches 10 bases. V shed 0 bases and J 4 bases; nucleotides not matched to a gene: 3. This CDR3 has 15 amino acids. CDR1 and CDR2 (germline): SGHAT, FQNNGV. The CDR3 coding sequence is TGTGCCAGCAGCTTAGAAGGGACAGGGGTGTACGAGCAGTACTTC. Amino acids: CASSLEGTGVYEQYF.

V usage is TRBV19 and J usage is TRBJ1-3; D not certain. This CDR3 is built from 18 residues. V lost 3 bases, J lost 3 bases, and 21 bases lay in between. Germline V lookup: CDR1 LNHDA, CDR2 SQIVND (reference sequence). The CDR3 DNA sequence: TGTGCCAGTAGTATTGGTACAAAGGCAGGAGGAGGTGGAAACACCATATATTTT. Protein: CASSIGTKAGGGGNTIYF.

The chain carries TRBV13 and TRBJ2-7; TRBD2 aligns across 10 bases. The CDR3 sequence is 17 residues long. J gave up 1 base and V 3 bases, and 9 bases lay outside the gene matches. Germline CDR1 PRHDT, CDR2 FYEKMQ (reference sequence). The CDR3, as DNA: TGTGCCAGCAGCTTTAGGCTAGCGGGAGACTCGTCCTACGAGCAGTACTTC. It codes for CASSFRLAGDSSYEQYF.

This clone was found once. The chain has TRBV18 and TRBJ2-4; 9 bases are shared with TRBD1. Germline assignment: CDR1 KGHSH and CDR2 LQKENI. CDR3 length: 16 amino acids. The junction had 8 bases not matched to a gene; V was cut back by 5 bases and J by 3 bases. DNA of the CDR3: TGTGCCAGCTCAGACCGGGACAGGGATGTCAAAAACATTCAGTACTTC. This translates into CASSDRDRDVKNIQYF. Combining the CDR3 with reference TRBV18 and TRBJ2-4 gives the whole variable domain NAGVMQNPRHLVRRRGQEARLRCSPMKGHSHVYWYRQLPEEGLKFMVYLQKENIIDESGMPKERFSAEFPKEGPSILRIQQVVRGDSAAYFCASSDRDRDVKNIQYFGAGTRLSVL.

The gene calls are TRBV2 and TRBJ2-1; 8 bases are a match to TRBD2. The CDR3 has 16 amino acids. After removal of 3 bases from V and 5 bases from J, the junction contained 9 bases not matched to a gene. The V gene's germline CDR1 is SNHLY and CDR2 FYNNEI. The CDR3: CASSDREGLMDNEQFF. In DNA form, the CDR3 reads TGTGCCAGCAGTGACCGGGAGGGCCTCATGGACAATGAGCAGTTCTTC. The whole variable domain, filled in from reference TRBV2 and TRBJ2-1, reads EPEVTQTPSHQVTQMGQEVILRCVPISNHLYFYWYRQILGQKVEFLVSFYNNEISEKSEIFDDQFSVERPDGSNFTLKIRSTKLEDSAMYFCASSDREGLMDNEQFFGPGTRLTVL.

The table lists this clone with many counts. CDR3 nucleotides: TGTGCCAGCAGTGAAGAGGTAGCAGGGAGACTAGCGGGAGGAATGGGAGATACGCAGTATTTT. Amino acids: CASSEEVAGRLAGGMGDTQYF. V and J are TRBV6-1 and TRBJ2-3; 13 bases align to TRBD2. The CDR3 covers 21 residues. Unmatched junction bases numbered 18, after V lost 1 base and J lost 5 bases. CDR1 is MNHNS and CDR2 is SASEGT in the germline V gene.